These T cell receptor beta chains were read from a single sample in a study of cytomegalovirus exposure and HLA in healthy donors. Here immunoSEQ multiplex PCR was the method, and the copy in TCRdb shows in-frame clones only, minus some. The sample contains about 140,000 clones, under 90% of which appear only once. Sequencing used PBMCs. Receptors were obtained from a man aged 40-55 years in good health and CMV-seronegative. Each CDR3 is given with its conserved first and last residue. D genes are given only for firm matches. Expanded clones get a size class; other rows say once, few or many, or leave the size out.

.	TRBV28	TRBJ1-1	.	CASSVPGANTEAFF	TGTGCCAGCAGCGTTCCGGGAGCGAACACTGAAGCTTTCTTT
few	TRBV21-1	TRBJ2-2	.	CASSVRQNTGELFF	TGTGCCAGCAGCGTAAGACAGAACACCGGGGAGCTGTTTTTT
few	TRBV27	TRBJ1-1	.	CASSQTENTEAFF	TGTGCCAGCAGCCAAACAGAGAACACTGAAGCTTTCTTT
.	TRBV7-6	TRBJ1-5	TRBD1	CASSYGTGAGQPQHF	TGTGCCAGCAGCTACGGGACAGGGGCAGGGCAGCCCCAGCATTTT
.	TRBV27	TRBJ1-5	TRBD1	CASRAGQKENQPQHF	TGTGCCAGCAGGGCGGGACAGAAAGAAAATCAGCCCCAGCATTTT
.	TRBV5-6	TRBJ1-1	.	CASSLDGRGGNTEAFF	TGTGCCAGCAGCTTGGATGGGAGGGGAGGGAACACTGAAGCTTTCTTT
.	TRBV29-1	TRBJ1-1	TRBD1	CSVEADRATEAFF	TGCAGCGTTGAAGCAGACAGGGCCACTGAAGCTTTCTTT
.	TRBV11-2	TRBJ2-5	TRBD1	CASSYSGQEARTQYF	TGTGCCAGCAGCTACTCGGGACAGGAGGCCCGGACCCAGTACTTC
.	TRBV6-6	TRBJ1-1	TRBD1	CAVDRGRIEAFF	TGTGCCGTCGACAGGGGGCGGATTGAAGCTTTCTTT
.	TRBV6-5	TRBJ1-1	.	CASTPGQGGSEAFF	TGTGCCAGCACCCCCGGGCAGGGAGGTTCTGAAGCTTTCTTT
.	TRBV11-1	TRBJ2-5	TRBD2	CASSRRASGDQETQYF	TGTGCCAGCAGCCGGAGGGCTAGCGGGGACCAAGAGACCCAGTACTTC
.	TRBV10-1	TRBJ2-7	.	CASSESGAGEQYF	TGCGCCAGCAGTGAGTCGGGGGCTGGCGAGCAGTACTTC
.	TRBV7-3	TRBJ1-2	TRBD1	CASSSGQEGNYGYTF	TGTGCCAGCAGCTCTGGACAGGAGGGGAACTATGGCTACACCTTC
.	TRBV2	TRBJ2-7	TRBD2	CASSDPSRGDLTYF	TGTGCCAGCAGTGACCCTTCGCGGGGGGATTTAACGTACTTC
.	TRBV5-1	TRBJ1-1	.	CASSPREGVNTEAFF	TGCGCCAGCAGCCCACGGGAGGGGGTAAACACTGAAGCTTTCTTT
.	TRBV14	TRBJ1-6	.	CASSQEAYNSPLHF	TGTGCCAGCAGCCAAGAGGCTTATAATTCCCCCCTCCACTTT
.	TRBV5-1	TRBJ1-5	.	CASSATGVENQPQHF	TGCGCCAGCAGTGCGACGGGAGTCGAAAATCAGCCCCAGCATTTT
.	TRBV2	TRBJ1-1	.	CASSIGDLNTEAFF	TGTGCCAGCAGCATCGGCGACTTGAACACTGAAGCTTTCTTT
.	TRBV5-4	TRBJ1-2	.	CASGNFPPENYGYTF	TGTGCCAGCGGTAACTTTCCCCCGGAGAACTATGGCTACACCTTC
.	TRBV7-3	TRBJ1-5	.	CASSPQGNQPQHF	TGTGCCAGCAGCCCACAGGGAAATCAGCCCCAGCATTTT
.	TRBV14	TRBJ2-1	.	CASSLERPGHGSYNEQFF	TGTGCCAGCAGCCTTGAACGACCGGGACATGGATCCTACAATGAGCAGTTCTTC
.	TRBV5-1	TRBJ2-2	.	CASNFQVQGNTGELFF	TGCGCCAGCAACTTCCAGGTTCAGGGGAACACCGGGGAGCTGTTTTTT
.	TRBV4-1	TRBJ2-1	TRBD2	CASSQVGGGLNEQFF	TGCGCCAGCAGCCAAGTCGGCGGGGGGCTCAATGAGCAGTTCTTC
.	TRBV25-1	TRBJ1-2	.	CASSEVQGYGYTF	TGTGCCAGCAGTGAGGTACAGGGATATGGCTACACCTTC
.	TRBV30	TRBJ2-3	.	CAWSVRGDTQYF	TGTGCCTGGAGTGTCCGAGGAGATACGCAGTATTTT
.	TRBV18	TRBJ2-1	.	CASSAGQSNEQFF	TGTGCCAGCTCAGCCGGACAGTCCAATGAGCAGTTCTTC
.	TRBV4-2	TRBJ2-7	.	CASSLLEGEQYF	TGTGCCAGCAGCCTACTCGAGGGCGAGCAGTACTTC
.	TRBV5-1	TRBJ2-7	.	CASSLAAERGGAGEQYF	TGCGCCAGCAGCTTGGCCGCAGAGAGAGGGGGGGCTGGCGAGCAGTACTTC
.	TRBV18	TRBJ2-6	.	CASSLSSGANVLTF	TGTGCCAGCTCACTTAGCTCTGGGGCCAACGTCCTGACTTTC
.	TRBV29-1	TRBJ1-1	TRBD1	CSVVKTGINTEAFF	TGCAGCGTTGTAAAGACAGGGATCAACACTGAAGCTTTCTTT